This T cell receptor beta chain comes out of a study of shared clonotypes between healthy human individuals. Study context: The study drew on two women and a few men aged 18 to 49 as donors.

The CDR3 loop spans 15 amino acids. Trimming left V 2 bases short and J 0 bases short, with 9 bases between. Germline V gene data show CDR1 as SGHRS and CDR2 as YFSETQ. TCRdb's copy holds only in-frame clones and misses some; the assay was immunoSEQ multiplex PCR. The sample yields some 1,600,000 clones, under 99% seen once. Material: naive CD4+ T cells sorted from blood. The subset is: CD45RA+ positively selected. The chain uses TRBV5-1 and TRBJ1-3; D is uncertain. The sequence derives from a man under 40 in good health. Here the CDR3 DNA reads TGCGCCAGCAGCTTTACGCCGAGCTCTGGAAACACCATATATTTT. Its protein is CASSFTPSSGNTIYF.